This T cell receptor beta chain was found in a study of shared clonotypes between healthy human individuals. Study as a whole: The donor pool was made up of a couple of women and a few men aged 18 to 49. General study points: Richness estimates generally favored naive over memory subsets. Having only a few donors restricted how much genetic and exposure-history diversity was captured.

Details on this clone: Its antigen is currently unknown.

Profiling relied on immunoSEQ multiplex PCR, and the TCRdb table lists in-frame clones only, not all of them. Counted here are around 2.1 million clones, 85% to 95% occurring once; the ten biggest clones make up 1.5% to 2%. V was clipped by 3 bases and J by 0 bases, with 9 bases between them. The CDR3 totals 13 residues. Germline assignment: CDR1 GTSNPN and CDR2 SVGIG (reference sequence). CD45RO-negative, CCR7-positively selected cells formed the naive CD8 fraction, excluding terminally differentiated effector memory CD45RA+ cells. Recent vaccinations or acute infections were absent in the healthy HIV-negative adult donors.

The sequenced sample consisted of naive CD8+ T cells from PBMCs. The chain combines TRBV30 with TRBJ2-7; the D is unclear. The TCR sequence derives from a man between 18 and 29 years old in good health. Some clones in this sample may be carry-over from other donors' samples. CDR3 amino acids: CAWRSVNSYEQYF. CDR3 coding DNA: TGTGCCTGGAGGTCCGTGAACTCCTACGAGCAGTACTTC.